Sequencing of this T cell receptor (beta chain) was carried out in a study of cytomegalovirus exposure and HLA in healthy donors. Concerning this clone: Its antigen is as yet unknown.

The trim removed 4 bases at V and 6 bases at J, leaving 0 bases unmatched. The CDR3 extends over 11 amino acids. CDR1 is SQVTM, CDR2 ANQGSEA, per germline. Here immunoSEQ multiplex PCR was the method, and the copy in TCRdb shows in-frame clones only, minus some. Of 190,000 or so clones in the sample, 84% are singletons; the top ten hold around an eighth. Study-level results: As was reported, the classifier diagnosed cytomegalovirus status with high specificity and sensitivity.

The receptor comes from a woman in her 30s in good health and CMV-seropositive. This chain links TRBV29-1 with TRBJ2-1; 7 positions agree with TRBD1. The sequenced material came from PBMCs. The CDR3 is CSVAGGNEQFF. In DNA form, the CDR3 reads TGCAGCGTTGCAGGGGGCAATGAGCAGTTCTTC.